One sample yielded the 11 T cell receptor beta chains listed below, sequenced in a study of shared clonotypes between healthy human individuals (dated by TCRdb to the early 2020s). Preparation of the library involved the immunoSEQ multiplex PCR assay. As stored in TCRdb, this immuneACCESS dataset retains in-frame rearrangements with V and J assigned. A fraction of the clones does not appear; measured against another copy, unresolved V genes explain less than half of the discrepancy, and the remainder lacks a known reason. This sample holds 2,500,000 or so clones; about 92% were observed only once. The ten largest clones represent under 0.15% of the sample. Sequencing used naive CD4+ T cells sorted from blood. This specimen's cell subset or site label, interpreted: CD45RA+ positively selected. The receptor source for this set is a man aged 18 to 29 in good health.

This chain connects TRBV7-8 to TRBJ2-7; D call uncertain. Germline V gene data show CDR1 as SGHVS and CDR2 as FQNEAQ. Trimming pared 5 bases from V and 3 bases from J, leaving 17 bases between. This CDR3 has 15 amino acids. The CDR3 coding sequence is TGTGCCAGCAGCCTGAGGACGGAACTTTTCTACGAGCAGTACTTC. Protein: CASSLRTELFYEQYF.

On this clone itself: Other DNA sequences of this sample code for an identical CDR3. V usage is TRBV6-1 and J usage is TRBJ1-5, with 7 bases lining up with TRBD1. Germline CDR1 is MNHNS and CDR2 is SASEGT. The CDR3 is 15 residues long. Losses at the gene ends were 4 bases for V and 4 bases for J; bases not matched to a gene: 7. This CDR3 reads CASSAGGLGNQPQHF. Written as DNA, the CDR3 is TGTGCCAGCAGTGCAGGGGGTTTGGGAAATCAGCCCCAGCATTTT.

The chain is built from TRBV2 and TRBJ2-2; a possible D gene is TRBD1 (5 bases). Germline V gives CDR1 SNHLY, CDR2 FYNNEI. V was cut by 6 bases and J by 0 bases, with 11 bases left in between. CDR3 length: 15 residues. The CDR3 loop is CASSLDISNTGELFF. CDR3 in DNA: TGTGCCAGCAGCCTGGACATCTCGAACACCGGGGAGCTGTTTTTT.

This rearrangement joins TRBV2 to TRBJ1-5, with 7 nucleotides matching TRBD1. Trimming took 5 bases from V and 7 from J; bases not matched to a gene: 14. The germline gives CDR1 SNHLY, CDR2 FYNNEI. The CDR3 runs to 16 residues. The CDR3 region has the DNA TGTGCCAGCAGTAGGGGTACTGAGGGGGCCCGCCAGCCCCAGCATTTT. Its protein product is CASSRGTEGARQPQHF.

The chain recombines TRBV5-4 with TRBJ2-7, with 12 bases aligning to TRBD1. The CDR3 is 15 amino acids. Looked up from germline, CDR1 is SGHNT and CDR2 is YYREEE (reference sequence). Germline trimming cut 3 bases from V and 7 bases from J; bases unmatched to any gene: 8. CDR3 sequence: CASSWTGQGAGEQYF. The DNA for the CDR3 is TGTGCCAGCAGCTGGACGGGACAGGGGGCGGGTGAGCAGTACTTC.

This chain uses TRBV6-1 with TRBJ2-3; TRBD1 agrees at 10 bases. CDR3 length: 18 amino acids. Germline trimming cut 0 bases from V and 3 bases from J; bases unmatched to any gene: 9. Germline assignment: CDR1 MNHNS and CDR2 SASEGT. The CDR3 DNA sequence: TGTGCCAGCAGTGAAGCGACCCTAGGGGGACAGGGGACAGATACGCAGTATTTT. Translated, it gives CASSEATLGGQGTDTQYF.

CDR3 coding DNA: TGTGCCAGCAGCTCGCCCGGGACTAGCGGAGAGACCCAGTACTTC. This codes for CASSSPGTSGETQYF. V gene TRBV5-6 combines with J gene TRBJ2-5, with 11 bases lining up with TRBD2. The CDR3 consists of 15 residues. The V and J ends lost 3 bases and 4 bases, in that order; junction bases with no gene match: 5. In germline, CDR1 is SGHDT, CDR2 YYEEEE.

The CDR3 protein is CASSRTGLSGNTIYF. In DNA form, the CDR3 reads TGTGCCAGCAGTCGAACAGGCCTCTCTGGAAACACCATATATTTT. The chain combines TRBV7-9 with TRBJ1-3; D perhaps matches TRBD1 (5 bases). The CDR3 is made up of 15 amino acids. Trimming took off 6 bases at V and 0 bases at J, with 12 bases between the two ends. The germline V gene encodes CDR1 SEHNR and CDR2 FQNEAQ (reference sequence).

This sequence joins TRBV19 and TRBJ2-5, with D unresolved. V lost 3 bases and J 5 bases, leaving 10 bases between the germline ends. CDR3 length: 13 amino acids. CDR1 and CDR2 (germline): LNHDA, SQIVND (reference sequence). The CDR3 is CASSIGTRETQYF. The CDR3 DNA is TGTGCCAGTAGTATCGGTACGCGGGAGACCCAGTACTTC.

This chain connects TRBV4-2 to TRBJ1-3; the D is unclear. Germline-derived CDR1 and CDR2 are LGHNA and YNFKEQ. This CDR3 spans 13 amino acids. The V and J ends lost 0 bases and 4 bases respectively, with 4 bases between them. The CDR3 loop reads CASSQDKGNTIYF. DNA for the CDR3: TGTGCCAGCAGCCAAGATAAGGGAAACACCATATATTTT.

As concerns this clone: The identical CDR3 is also encoded by other nucleotide sequences in the sample. This rearrangement joins TRBV18 to TRBJ2-5; D gene unclear. CDR3 length: 11 residues. V was pared by 3 bases and J by 5 bases, with 4 bases between. Germline V gene data show CDR1 as KGHSH and CDR2 as LQKENI. The CDR3 DNA follows: TGTGCCAGCTCACCCGGGGAGACCCAGTACTTC. Translating gives CASSPGETQYF. Full variable domain (outside the CDR3, taken from reference TRBV18 and TRBJ2-5): NAGVMQNPRHLVRRRGQEARLRCSPMKGHSHVYWYRQLPEEGLKFMVYLQKENIIDESGMPKERFSAEFPKEGPSILRIQQVVRGDSAAYFCASSPGETQYFGPGTRLLVL.